Sequencing of this T cell receptor (beta chain) was carried out in a study of T cells in women clearing cervical HPV infection. At the level of the study: Donors had HPV16-related CIN3 or worse; 2 had invasive cancer. Study results and limitations: TRBV6-7 relative abundance averaged roughly 0.099% in cases and 0.15% to 0.2% in controls.

The CDR3 is 12 residues long. Per germline, CDR1 MNHEY and CDR2 SMNVEV (reference sequence). The ends were cut back, 8 bases at V and 8 bases at J, with 12 bases in the middle. Comment on this clone: The antigen is unknown. Coverage ceases 3 residues before the CDR3 finishes, and the germline J gene fills in the end.

TCRdb's table, derived via immunoSEQ multiplex PCR, lists solely in-frame clones and lacks some. The sample's table shows about 29,000 clones. The sequence came from a woman between 18 and 70 years old with a cervical HPV16 infection that either progressed to CIN3+ or cleared (not recorded which). What was sequenced was blood buffy coat. This rearrangement joins TRBV27 to TRBJ2-2; D might be TRBD2 (6 bases). The CDR3 reads CASLARGGELFF. The CDR3 DNA, read in part, is TGTGCCAGCCTAGCCCGGGGGGGGGAG.